This TCR beta chain originates from a study of blood T cell repertoires in COVID-19. Using immunoSEQ multiplex PCR, the repertoire was profiled, and TCRdb retains in-frame clones only, with some absent. Of about 320,000 clones listed, 75% to 90% were seen once; the top ten hold 4.5% to 6.5%. Germline values: CDR1 SGHAT, CDR2 FQNNGV. The CDR3 totals 15 residues. Trimming took 3 bases from V and 3 from J, leaving 13 bases between them. The specimen was PBMCs or T cells enriched from blood (not recorded which). The TCR originated in a man in his sixties who had recovered from COVID-19. This chain uses TRBV11-2 with TRBJ2-3, with D possibly being TRBD1 (6 bases). CDR3 residues: CASSFLGGSTDTQYF. The CDR3 DNA follows: TGTGCCAGCAGCTTCCTTGGGGGCTCGACAGATACGCAGTATTTT.